A selection of T cell receptor beta chains follows, all from one sample in a study of blood T cell repertoires in COVID-19. Some clones are missing from TCRdb's copy, which holds only in-frame ones; the method was immunoSEQ multiplex PCR. The table lists approximately 120,000 clones, 80% to 90% of them singletons. The sample taken for sequencing was peripheral blood. Receptors were obtained from a human donor in a cohort sampled during active COVID-19. The CDR3 runs from the conserved cysteine through the conserved F or W. D genes are given only for firm matches. Clone size is shown for a subset of rows, as once, few, many or a class of expanded clone.

v_call	d_call	clone_size	j_call	cdr3_nt	cdr3_aa
TRBV24-1	TRBD2	.	TRBJ2-1	TGTGCCACCAGTTCAGCGGGGGGGAACAATGAGCAGTTCTTC	CATSSAGGNNEQFF
TRBV6-2/TRBV6-3	.	.	TRBJ1-1	TGTGCCAGCAGTTACGGTTGGGAGGGCACTGAAGCTTTCTTT	CASSYGWEGTEAFF
TRBV5-5	TRBD1	.	TRBJ1-1	TGTGCCAGCAGCAGGACAGGGGGCAGAGGCACTGAAGCTTTCTTT	CASSRTGGRGTEAFF
TRBV7-8	.	.	TRBJ2-2	TGTGCCAGCAGCGACAGGCCACGCCCCGGGGAGCTGTTTTTT	CASSDRPRPGELFF
TRBV25-1	TRBD1	.	TRBJ1-1	TGTGCCAGCAGTAAAAGACAGGGAATCTCTGAAGCTTTCTTT	CASSKRQGISEAFF
TRBV14	.	once	TRBJ1-5	TGTGCCAGCAGCCAAGGGACAGCGGGCAATCAGCCCCAGCATTTT	CASSQGTAGNQPQHF
TRBV29-1	.	.	TRBJ2-1	TGCAGCGTTGAAAGCCCGGGAGGGGGCAAGTCCTACAATGAGCAGTTCTTC	CSVESPGGGKSYNEQFF
TRBV3-1/TRBV3-2	.	.	TRBJ2-2	TGTGCCAGCAGCCATGGCGGGTTCACCGGGGAGCTGTTTTTT	CASSHGGFTGELFF
TRBV7-2	TRBD2	few	TRBJ2-1	TGTGCCAGCAGCCGCGAACTAGCGGGCCAGAATGAGCAGTTCTTC	CASSRELAGQNEQFF
TRBV5-5	TRBD1	.	TRBJ2-7	TGTGCCAGCAGCAAAACAGGGGGCAACAGTTACGAGCAGTACTTC	CASSKTGGNSYEQYF
TRBV11-2	.	.	TRBJ2-4	TGTGCCAGCAGCTTAGAGTCCGGACAGAGGTCCCCTAAAAACATTCAGTACTTC	CASSLESGQRSPKNIQYF
TRBV21-1	.	.	TRBJ2-7	TGTGCCAGCATAAGCGGGACTATCTCCTACGAGCAGTACTTC	CASISGTISYEQYF
TRBV7-9	.	.	TRBJ1-2	TGTGCCAGCAGCTTATTGGGGGGGCGCGACTATGGCTACACCTTC	CASSLLGGRDYGYTF
TRBV7-8	TRBD1	.	TRBJ2-7	TGTGCCAGCAGCTTAGTAGGGACAGGGTTCGCCGAGCAGTACTTC	CASSLVGTGFAEQYF
TRBV11-2	TRBD1	.	TRBJ2-1	TGTGCCAGCAGCACGACAGGGCCCAGGATCGATGAGCAGTTCTTC	CASSTTGPRIDEQFF
TRBV11-3	TRBD1	.	TRBJ2-4	TGTGCCAGCAGCTTTGTTACCGGGACAGATATAGCCAAAAACATTCAGTACTTC	CASSFVTGTDIAKNIQYF
TRBV3-1/TRBV3-2	.	.	TRBJ2-5	TGTGCCAGCAGCCAAGGTCCCAAGGGGGAGACCCAGTACTTC	CASSQGPKGETQYF
TRBV6-5	.	.	TRBJ1-1	TGTGCCAGCAGTTACGGCGACAGACTGAACACTGAAGCTTTCTTT	CASSYGDRLNTEAFF
TRBV3-1/TRBV3-2	TRBD2	.	TRBJ2-6	TGTGCCAGCAGCCAAGATTTACTAGCGGGGGCTGGGGCCAACGTCCTGACTTTC	CASSQDLLAGAGANVLTF
TRBV30	.	.	TRBJ2-7	TGTGCCTGGAGTGTGTGGGTAGGTGGGGAGTCCGGTCCCTACGAGCAGTACTTC	CAWSVWVGGESGPYEQYF
TRBV11-3	.	.	TRBJ1-1	TGTGCCAGCAGCATCCCGTCGTGGCAGGGTACTGAAGCTTTCTTT	CASSIPSWQGTEAFF
TRBV30	.	.	TRBJ1-2	TGTGCCTGGAGTGTACTAGCCGGCTATGGCTACACCTTC	CAWSVLAGYGYTF
TRBV5-1	.	.	TRBJ2-7	TGCGCCAGCAGCTTGGTGCGGGGATACTCCTCCTACGAGCAGTACTTC	CASSLVRGYSSYEQYF
TRBV6-5	.	.	TRBJ1-3	TGTGCCAGCAGTTACTCGGTCAGAAGAAACACCATATATTTT	CASSYSVRRNTIYF
TRBV11-3	TRBD1	few	TRBJ2-2	TGTGCCAGCATCGACAGGGATCCCGGGGAGCTGTTTTTT	CASIDRDPGELFF
TRBV14	TRBD2	.	TRBJ2-1	TGTGCCAGCAGCAACTTCGGGGGGTCCACCTACAATGAGCAGTTCTTC	CASSNFGGSTYNEQFF
TRBV6-5	.	.	TRBJ2-3	TGTGCCAGCACCGACGCAGGGCCCAATACGCAGTATTTT	CASTDAGPNTQYF
TRBV21-1	.	.	TRBJ1-2	TGTGCCAGCAGCAAACCGAGGACAGGGTCGCAAGGCTACACCTTC	CASSKPRTGSQGYTF
TRBV19	.	.	TRBJ2-2	TGTGCCAGTAGTGTTGGTCCAGGTGTTGCGAACACCGGGGAGCTGTTTTTT	CASSVGPGVANTGELFF
TRBV7-2	.	.	TRBJ2-7	TGTGCCAGCAGCTCCCAGGGGACCCTCTACGAGCAGTACTTC	CASSSQGTLYEQYF
TRBV4-1	.	once	TRBJ2-1	TGCGCCAGCAGCCAAGATCTTGAACTTCTTGAGCAGTTCTTC	CASSQDLELLEQFF
TRBV2	.	few	TRBJ2-7	TGTGCCAGCAGTCCATCAGTAACCTACGAGCAGTACTTC	CASSPSVTYEQYF
TRBV6-2/TRBV6-3	.	.	TRBJ1-2	TGTGCCAGCAGTTACGCGATCCATGGCTACACCTTC	CASSYAIHGYTF
TRBV7-8	TRBD2	.	TRBJ2-1	TGTGCCAGCAGCTTAGAGAACCCGGGACTAGGAGGCTATGAGCAGTTCTTC	CASSLENPGLGGYEQFF
TRBV11-1	TRBD1	few	TRBJ2-7	TGTGCCAGCAGCTTAACCGGGACAGGGTCATTTTCCGAGCAGTACTTC	CASSLTGTGSFSEQYF
TRBV5-1	.	.	TRBJ1-4	TGCGCCAGCAGCTTGGGATCTCCACAGGGAAATGAAAAACTGTTTTTT	CASSLGSPQGNEKLFF
TRBV4-3	.	.	TRBJ2-3	TGCGCCAGCAGCCAAGGAGGCCCAGATACGCAGTATTTT	CASSQGGPDTQYF
TRBV24-1	TRBD1	.	TRBJ2-5	TGTGCCACCAGTGCCCTATCGACAGGGCAGGGGGAGACCCAGTACTTC	CATSALSTGQGETQYF
TRBV6-2/TRBV6-3	.	.	TRBJ1-1	TGTGCCAGCAGCCTAACGAGTATTACTGAAGCTTTCTTT	CASSLTSITEAFF
TRBV2	.	.	TRBJ1-6	TGTGCCAGCACCCCGCAAACGGGTTCACCCCTCCACTTT	CASTPQTGSPLHF
TRBV28	.	.	TRBJ1-2	TGTGCCAGCAGACCGACAGGACTTTCTAACTATGGCTACACCTTC	CASRPTGLSNYGYTF
TRBV7-8	.	once	TRBJ1-6	TGTGCCAGCAGCCCGTGGGCAGGGGCTAATTCACCCCTCCACTTT	CASSPWAGANSPLHF
TRBV28	.	.	TRBJ2-6	TGTGCCAGCAGTCCCCCAGGGTCTGGGGCCAACGTCCTGACTTTC	CASSPPGSGANVLTF
TRBV25-1	.	medium-sized	TRBJ1-2	TGTGCCAGCAGTTCGTCTGGCTACACCTTC	CASSSSGYTF
TRBV2	TRBD1	.	TRBJ2-7	TGTGCCAGCACTGGACAGGGGAGCTCCTACGAGCAGTACTTC	CASTGQGSSYEQYF
TRBV18	.	.	TRBJ2-1	TGTGCCAGCTCACCTCGAACAAACTCCTACAATGAGCAGTTCTTC	CASSPRTNSYNEQFF
TRBV6-6	.	.	TRBJ1-4	TGTGCCAGCAGTTACAGGGGTGGGGAAAAACTGTTTTTT	CASSYRGGEKLFF
TRBV19	.	.	TRBJ2-5	TGTGCCAGTAGTAGCCCGGGACATGGAGAGACCCAGTACTTC	CASSSPGHGETQYF
TRBV5-1	.	.	TRBJ2-7	TGCGCCAGCAGCCAGGGGGGCTCCTACGAGCAGTACTTC	CASSQGGSYEQYF
TRBV7-2	TRBD1	once	TRBJ2-1	TGTGCCAGCAGCCAACACAGGGGGCGGGCTGCTGAGCAGTTCTTC	CASSQHRGRAAEQFF
TRBV5-6	.	.	TRBJ2-7	TGTGCCAGCAGCTACAGGGCCGCAAGCTCCTACGAGCAGTACTTC	CASSYRAASSYEQYF
TRBV2	TRBD2	once	TRBJ2-7	TGTGCCAGGTCTACTAGCGGTCACATCTACGAGCAGTACTTC	CARSTSGHIYEQYF
TRBV7-9	.	.	TRBJ1-1	TGTGCCAGCAGCTTCCGAGACAGAGAAGCTTTCTTT	CASSFRDREAFF